These 16 T cell receptor beta chains were all obtained from the same sample, sequenced in a study of OX40 agonist ivuxolimab in advanced cancers. TCRdb keeps only in-frame clones here, not all; method: immunoSEQ multiplex PCR. The sample includes tens of thousands of clones, about 88% of them seen just once. Sequencing was performed on CD4+ or CD8+ T cells sorted from blood, taken in a trial of the OX40 agonist ivuxolimab. Receptors originate from an adult with an advanced solid tumor such as melanoma, head and neck, liver or kidney cancer.

The rearrangement uses TRBV7-3 and TRBJ2-2; perhaps D is TRBD1 or TRBD2 (6 bases each). The CDR3 loop spans 15 amino acids. Per the germline V gene, CDR1 is SGHTA and CDR2 is FQGTGA. V lost 5 bases and J 0 bases, leaving 10 bases between the germline ends. CDR3 in DNA: TGTGCCAGCAGCCCCGGGGGCCCGAACACCGGGGAGCTGTTTTTT. Encoded protein: CASSPGGPNTGELFF.

This chain links TRBV30 with TRBJ2-1, with D perhaps given as TRBD1 or TRBD2 (5 bases each). Germline V gives CDR1 GTSNPN, CDR2 SVGIG (reference sequence). CDR3 length: 14 amino acids. Deletions cut 2 bases from V and 8 bases from J, with 16 bases between. The CDR3 region is CAWSRGDPYDEQFF. The CDR3 bases are TGTGCCTGGAGTCGAGGGGACCCCTATGATGAGCAGTTCTTC.

The chain is built from TRBV7-2 and TRBJ2-4; tentative D call: TRBD2 (5 bases). This CDR3 is built from 14 residues. Germline assignment: CDR1 SGHTA and CDR2 FQGNSA. V was trimmed by 6 bases and J by 0 bases, leaving 9 bases between them. As DNA, the CDR3 is TGTGCCAGCAGTCCCGGGGAAGCCAAAAACATTCAGTACTTC. Translation: CASSPGEAKNIQYF.

The CDR3 nucleotides are TGTGCCAGCAGCTTACAGGAGGGTCAGCCCCAGCATTTT. Translated, it gives CASSLQEGQPQHF. This chain links TRBV7-2 with TRBJ1-5; D remains unclear. There are 13 residues in the CDR3. Trimming took off 2 bases at V and 6 bases at J, with 8 bases between the two ends. Germline V gene lookup returns CDR1 SGHTA and CDR2 FQGNSA.

V usage is TRBV6-5 and J usage is TRBJ1-6; maybe TRBD1 (6 bases). The CDR3 covers 14 residues. The ends were cut back, 7 bases at V and 10 bases at J, with 17 bases in the middle. Germline V CDR1 and CDR2: MNHEY, SVGAGI. CDR3: CASTIGQFDSPLHF. The DNA for the CDR3 is TGTGCCAGCACCATCGGACAGTTTGACTCACCCCTCCACTTT.

The V call is TRBV6-5, the J call TRBJ2-7; a weak D match, TRBD2 (5 bases). V was pared by 6 bases and J by 4 bases, with 10 bases between. The CDR3 sequence is 12 residues long. Germline V lookup: CDR1 MNHEY, CDR2 SVGAGI. DNA of the CDR3: TGTGCCAGCAGAGGACGCGGGTACGAGCAGTACGTC. Protein sequence: CASRGRGYEQYV.

The gene calls are TRBV4-1 and TRBJ2-3; the match to TRBD1 covers 9 bases. V lost 1 base and J lost 3; bases outside the gene matches: 8. The CDR3 is 17 amino acids. The germline V gene has CDR1 MGHRA and CDR2 YSYEKL. The DNA of the CDR3 is TGCGCCAGCAGCCAAGGGATGGGGGACAGGGCAACAGATACGCAGTATTTT. Protein sequence: CASSQGMGDRATDTQYF.

This sequence joins TRBV6-5 and TRBJ1-3; no firm D call. Looked up from germline, CDR1 is MNHEY and CDR2 is SVGAGI. Trimming left V 6 bases short and J 4 bases short, with 10 bases between. The length of the CDR3 is 13 residues. Here the CDR3 reads CASRRVQGNTIYF. The CDR3 DNA reads TGTGCCAGCAGACGGGTCCAAGGAAACACCATATATTTT.

This chain uses TRBV30 with TRBJ2-2; D not resolved. This CDR3 comprises 14 residues. Trimming left V 0 bases short and J 7 bases short, with 12 bases between. Germline V gene sequence: CDR1 GTSNPN, CDR2 SVGIG (reference sequence). The CDR3 DNA follows: TGTGCCTGGAGTGTAACGGCGATGGGCGGGGAGCTGTTTTTT. It is translated as CAWSVTAMGGELFF.

The CDR3 DNA follows: TGTGCCAGCAGCTTATATGGGCCAGGGACCAATTCACCCCTCCACTTT. This gives the protein CASSLYGPGTNSPLHF. The chain has TRBV7-3 and TRBJ1-6; the D gene is possibly TRBD1 (5 bases). Per germline, CDR1 SGHTA and CDR2 FQGTGA. The CDR3 sequence is 16 residues long. Trimming cost V 2 bases and J 7 bases, with 15 bases left between them.

The chain links TRBV18 to TRBJ1-1; the D gene is possibly TRBD1 (6 bases). Trimming cost V 6 bases and J 5 bases, with 13 bases left between them. CDR3 length equals 13 residues. Germline V gene sequence: CDR1 KGHSH, CDR2 LQKENI. CDR3 loop: CASSQITGTEAFF. CDR3 nucleotide sequence: TGTGCCAGCTCCCAAATAACAGGGACTGAAGCTTTCTTT.

V is TRBV5-1 and J is TRBJ2-4, with D tentatively TRBD2 (5 bases). V was pared by 4 bases and J by 6 bases, with 14 bases between. This CDR3 is 14 amino acids long. Germline CDR1 and CDR2: SGHRS and YFSETQ. CDR3 coding DNA: TGCGCCAGCAGCGCGGACGGAGAGGGAAACATTCAGTACTTC. Translation: CASSADGEGNIQYF.

This clone was detected only once. The J gene is TRBJ2-5, the V gene TRBV5-4, with 10 bases identical to TRBD1. J gave up 1 base and V 6 bases, and 12 bases lay outside the gene matches. The CDR3 extends over 17 amino acids. Germline V gene lookup returns CDR1 SGHNT and CDR2 YYREEE (reference sequence). CDR3 protein: CASIPPNRDRGQETQYF. CDR3 sequence (DNA): TGTGCCAGCATCCCCCCCAACCGGGACAGGGGCCAAGAGACCCAGTACTTC.

V and J are TRBV27 and TRBJ2-1; TRBD1 aligns across 8 bases. The CDR3 sequence is 14 residues long. J was trimmed by 7 bases and V by 6 bases; bases with no gene match: 8. Looked up from germline, CDR1 is MNHEY and CDR2 is SMNVEV (reference sequence). Here the CDR3 reads CASRTGVSRNEQFF. DNA of the CDR3: TGTGCCAGCAGGACAGGGGTTAGTAGGAATGAGCAGTTCTTC.

The V call is TRBV11-1, the J call TRBJ2-3, with 15 bases matching TRBD2. This CDR3 spans 17 amino acids. The V and J ends lost 4 bases and 3 bases, in that order; junction bases with no gene match: 5. Germline values: CDR1 SGHAT, CDR2 FQDESV (reference sequence). This chain's CDR3 is CASSSGLAGGKTDTQYF. The CDR3 DNA sequence: TGTGCCAGCAGCTCGGGACTAGCGGGGGGAAAAACAGATACGCAGTATTTT.

Only a few counts were recorded for this clone. This chain uses TRBV5-1 with TRBJ2-7; TRBD1 is a possible D gene (5 bases). The V gene lost 5 bases and the J gene lost 3 bases, with 12 bases spanning the gap. This CDR3 contains 13 residues. CDR1 and CDR2 (germline): SGHRS, YFSETQ. CDR3 in DNA: TGCGCCAGCAGTGACAGTTTAGACTACGAGCAGTACTTC. Protein product: CASSDSLDYEQYF.